A selection of T cell receptor beta chains follows, all from one sample in a study of CD8 T cells in ankylosing spondylitis. TCRdb redid the calling of the 5' RACE reads with MiXCR, one entry per CDR3 protein. The data hold about 500,000 distinct CDR3 sequences, with 12% observed a single time. Sequencing was carried out using blood, either unsorted or a sorted T cell fraction (not recorded which). Source of these receptors: a male donor with ankylosing spondylitis. Both conserved end residues are trimmed from each CDR3.

>TRBV6-1|TRBJ1-2
ASMPGTGLYGYT
>TRBV28|TRBJ1-6
ASRTGDRSSPLH
>TRBV5-1|TRBJ1-1
ASSRDRGQAEAF
>TRBV7-2|TRBJ2-3
ASSFLYRDRPQY
>TRBV6-1|TRBJ1-1
ASREGPVNTEAF
>TRBV10-2|TRBJ2-1
ASGLNEQF
>TRBV12-3/TRBV12-4|TRBJ1-1
ASSPPARTEAF
>TRBV4-1|TRBJ2-1
ASSQRSGAYNEQF
>TRBV20-1|TRBJ2-3
SAFPRLAGRTDTQY
>TRBV4-2|TRBJ2-3
ASSQQGTELLRDTQY
>TRBV15|TRBJ2-1
ATSRDLLNGSSYNEQF